The 21 T cell receptor beta chains listed next were all sequenced from one sample in a study of shared clonotypes between healthy human individuals. Repertoires were generated with immunoSEQ multiplex PCR, while TCRdb's copy carries only in-frame clones and drops some. The profile shows around 100,000 clones, around two thirds of them singletons. Specimen: memory CD8+ T cells sorted from blood. Documented subset: CD45RO+ cells pooled with CCR7-negative TemRA cells. These receptor sequences come from a woman aged 30 to 39 in good health.

Concerning this clone itself: Other DNA sequences of this sample code for an identical CDR3. The genes are TRBV7-9 and TRBJ2-1, with a tentative D call TRBD2 (5 bases). Germline loops: CDR1 SEHNR, CDR2 FQNEAQ (reference sequence). Deletions cut 5 bases from V and 2 bases from J, with 16 bases between. The CDR3 covers 16 residues. CDR3 coding DNA: TGTGCCAGCAGCCCCCGGGGTGGGAGCGCCTACAATGAGCAGTTCTTC. Translated, it gives CASSPRGGSAYNEQFF.

The chain carries TRBV19 and TRBJ2-7, with D unresolved. This CDR3 spans 15 amino acids. V gave up 0 bases and J gave up 2 bases, with 11 bases separating them. Germline CDR1 and CDR2: LNHDA and SQIVND (reference sequence). The CDR3 DNA sequence: TGTGCCAGTAGTATAGAGGGCACCACGACCTACGAGCAGTACTTC. Translating it yields CASSIEGTTTYEQYF.

V usage is TRBV27 and J usage is TRBJ2-1, with 9 bases aligning to TRBD1. Germline V lookup: CDR1 MNHEY, CDR2 SMNVEV (reference sequence). V shed 4 bases, J shed 9 bases, and the junction held 10 bases outside the gene matches. The CDR3 has 15 amino acids. The CDR3 bases are TGTGCCAGCAGTTCCTACGGGACAGGGAATGGTGAGCAGTTCTTC. Encoded protein: CASSSYGTGNGEQFF.

As to this clone: The CDR3 end shows no conserved phenylalanine or tryptophan, and so a read error is likely. No DNA is shown, since the ends of the CDR3 on it are uncertain; the CDR3 is the one TCRdb lists. This CDR3 is CSAGLKEE. The rearrangement joins TRBV20-1 to TRBJ1-1. The length of the CDR3 is 8 amino acids, counting both ends. Germline lookup yields CDR1 DFQATT and CDR2 SNEGSKA (reference sequence).

V is TRBV6-6 and J is TRBJ2-7; D gene ambiguous. Trimming left V 4 bases short and J 4 bases short, with 11 bases between. The CDR3 is 13 amino acids. Germline V gives CDR1 MNHNY, CDR2 SVGAGI (reference sequence). The CDR3 DNA reads TGTGCCAGCAGTTCCGGCACCCAATACGAGCAGTACTTC. Its protein product is CASSSGTQYEQYF.

The chain carries TRBV4-2 and TRBJ2-1; 8 bases align to TRBD2. V was clipped by 0 bases and J by 0 bases; unmatched bases: 10. This CDR3 has 19 amino acids. Germline CDR1 LGHNA, CDR2 YNFKEQ. CDR3 protein: CASSQEYEVAGLSYNEQFF. The DNA of the CDR3 is TGTGCCAGCAGCCAAGAGTATGAGGTAGCGGGGCTCTCCTACAATGAGCAGTTCTTC.

The gene calls are TRBV7-2 and TRBJ2-1; the D gene is possibly TRBD1 (6 bases). The CDR3 has 15 amino acids. V was shortened by 3 bases and J by 7 bases, with 16 bases between the two germline ends. Germline V gene lookup returns CDR1 SGHTA and CDR2 FQGNSA. The chain's CDR3 is CASSLEQGGVNEQFF. CDR3 nucleotide sequence: TGTGCCAGCAGCTTGGAACAGGGTGGGGTTAATGAGCAGTTCTTC.

V gene TRBV5-1 combines with J gene TRBJ2-3; 7 nucleotides align to TRBD1. The V gene end was trimmed by 4 bases and the J gene end by 1 base; junction bases not matched to a gene: 3. Per germline, CDR1 SGHRS and CDR2 YFSETQ. The CDR3 has 14 residues. CDR3 in DNA: TGCGCCAGCAGCATAGGACAGGGCACAGATACGCAGTATTTT. Translation: CASSIGQGTDTQYF.

Written as DNA, the CDR3 is TGCAGCGTTGAAGCCGAGGCAGGGGGCGAGCAGTACTTC. It encodes CSVEAEAGGEQYF. The chain combines TRBV29-1 with TRBJ2-5; 7 bases map to TRBD1. The J call may be in error: the DNA end matches TRBJ2-7 better. Germline loops: CDR1 SQVTM, CDR2 ANQGSEA. The CDR3 covers 13 residues.

This rearrangement joins TRBV5-4 to TRBJ2-3; 11 nucleotides align to TRBD2. Germline loops: CDR1 SGHNT, CDR2 YYREEE (reference sequence). V lost 4 bases, J lost 3 bases, and 10 bases stayed unmatched. The CDR3 runs 17 residues. This chain's CDR3 is CASSPRLAGLVTDTQYF. Written as DNA, the CDR3 is TGTGCCAGCAGCCCCAGACTAGCGGGACTAGTTACAGATACGCAGTATTTT.

This clone was seen only once. The chain uses TRBV10-3 and TRBJ2-2; D not certain. Trimming removed 0 bases from V and 7 bases from J, with 9 bases in between. CDR1 ENHRY and CDR2 SYGVKD come from the germline V gene. This CDR3 has 14 amino acids. The CDR3 DNA sequence: TGTGCCATCAGTGAGTCAAGGGTCGGCGGGGAGCTGTTTTTT. Its translation: CAISESRVGGELFF.

The chain is built from TRBV11-2 and TRBJ2-1; a weak D match, TRBD1 (6 bases). The CDR3 loop spans 14 amino acids. V was shortened by 0 bases and J by 10 bases, with 13 bases between the two germline ends. Germline values: CDR1 SGHAT, CDR2 FQNNGV. As DNA, the CDR3 is TGTGCCAGCAGCTTAGACGAGGGGGTTGGGGAGCAGTTCTTC. This translates into CASSLDEGVGEQFF.

This clone has at least ten counts. The V and J genes are TRBV14 and TRBJ1-1; 10 bases fit TRBD1. V shed 3 bases and J 8 bases; nucleotides not matched to a gene: 12. The CDR3 covers 16 residues. Germline loops: CDR1 SGHDN, CDR2 FVKESK. The CDR3 coding sequence is TGTGCCAGCAGCCACGGTTATGGGACAGGGGCCGAGGAAGCTTTCTTT. Amino acids: CASSHGYGTGAEEAFF.

There are many counts of this clone. V gene TRBV10-1 combines with J gene TRBJ1-1, with a tentative D call TRBD1 (6 bases). V was shortened by 6 bases and J by 6 bases, with 17 bases between the two germline ends. The CDR3 extends over 14 amino acids. Germline V lookup: CDR1 WNHNN, CDR2 SYGVQD (reference sequence). The CDR3 spells CASSPGQASAEAFF. The CDR3 nucleotides read TGCGCCAGCAGCCCGGGACAAGCTTCGGCTGAAGCTTTCTTT.

This clone was detected ten times or more. The chain combines TRBV6-1 with TRBJ1-4, with 9 bases aligning to TRBD1. Trimming at V came to 2 bases and at J to 7 bases, leaving 11 bases not matched to a gene. The germline gives CDR1 MNHNS, CDR2 SASEGT. The CDR3 has 17 amino acids. CDR3 DNA sequence: TGTGCCAGCAGTGAAATTTCGATGGGGACAGGGTTTGAAAAACTGTTTTTT. It specifies CASSEISMGTGFEKLFF.

J is TRBJ1-4 and V is TRBV7-9; D remains ambiguous. Trimming took 2 bases from V and 8 from J, leaving 6 bases between them. The CDR3 covers 12 residues. Germline V gene data show CDR1 as SEHNR and CDR2 as FQNEAQ (reference sequence). For the CDR3, the DNA is TGTGCCAGCAGCTTACGGACCGAAAAACTGTTTTTT. Its protein is CASSLRTEKLFF.

The chain couples TRBV7-9 to TRBJ1-2; a possible D gene is TRBD1 (6 bases). Germline CDR1 and CDR2: SEHNR and FQNEAQ (reference sequence). This CDR3 is built from 18 residues. Trimming left V 5 bases short and J 3 bases short, with 25 bases between. In DNA, the CDR3 is TGTGCCAGCAGCACAGGGTCGGCAGGAAACCACCCGCACTATGGCTACACCTTC. Amino acid sequence: CASSTGSAGNHPHYGYTF.

DNA for the CDR3: TGTGCCAGCAGCCAAGATGGCGGAGGGACAGCCTTATACGAGCAGTACTTC. It translates to CASSQDGGGTALYEQYF. V usage is TRBV4-2 and J usage is TRBJ2-7; possibly TRBD1 for D (7 bases). V gave up 0 bases and J gave up 4 bases, with 19 bases separating them. Germline V CDR1 and CDR2: LGHNA, YNFKEQ. CDR3 length: 17 amino acids.

The J gene is TRBJ2-1, the V gene TRBV9; a weak D match, TRBD2 (6 bases). The germline gives CDR1 SGDLS, CDR2 YYNGEE. Trimming shortened V by 4 bases and J by 0 bases, and 11 bases separated the two germline ends. The CDR3 runs to 15 residues. Written as DNA, the CDR3 is TGTGCCAGCAGCCCTACGGGACTCTCCTACAATGAGCAGTTCTTC. The encoded protein is CASSPTGLSYNEQFF.

This clone showed up many times. The J gene is TRBJ2-5, the V gene TRBV7-2; TRBD1 or TRBD2 may be the D gene (5 bases each). Trimming left V 3 bases short and J 5 bases short, with 16 bases between. Looked up from germline, CDR1 is SGHTA and CDR2 is FQGNSA. CDR3 length equals 15 residues. The CDR3 reads CASSLGDGHTETQYF. CDR3 DNA: TGTGCCAGCAGCTTGGGGGACGGCCATACGGAGACCCAGTACTTC.

The V and J genes are TRBV28 and TRBJ2-4; D is possibly TRBD2 (6 bases). Trimming left V 3 bases short and J 1 base short, with 19 bases between. Germline assignment: CDR1 MDHEN and CDR2 SYDVKM. CDR3 length: 18 amino acids. The CDR3 protein is CASSFPGRTAPAKNIQYF. For the CDR3, the DNA is TGTGCCAGCAGTTTCCCTGGGAGGACTGCTCCCGCCAAAAACATTCAGTACTTC.